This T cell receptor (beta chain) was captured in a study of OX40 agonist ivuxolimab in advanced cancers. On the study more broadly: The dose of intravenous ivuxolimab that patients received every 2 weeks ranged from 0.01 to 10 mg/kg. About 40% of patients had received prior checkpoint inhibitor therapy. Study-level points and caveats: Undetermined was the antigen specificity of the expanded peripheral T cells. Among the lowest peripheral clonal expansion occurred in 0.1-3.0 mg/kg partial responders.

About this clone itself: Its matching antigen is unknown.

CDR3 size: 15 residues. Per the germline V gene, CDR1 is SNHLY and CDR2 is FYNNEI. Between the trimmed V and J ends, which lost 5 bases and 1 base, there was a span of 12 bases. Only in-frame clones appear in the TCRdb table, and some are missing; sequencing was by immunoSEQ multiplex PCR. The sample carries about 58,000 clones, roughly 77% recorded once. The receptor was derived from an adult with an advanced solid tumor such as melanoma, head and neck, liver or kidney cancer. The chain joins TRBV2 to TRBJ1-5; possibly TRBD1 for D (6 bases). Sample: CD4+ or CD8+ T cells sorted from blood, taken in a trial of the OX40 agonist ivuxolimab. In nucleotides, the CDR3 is TGTGCCAGCAGTTTCGGACAGAGCAGCAATCAGCCCCAGCATTTT. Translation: CASSFGQSSNQPQHF. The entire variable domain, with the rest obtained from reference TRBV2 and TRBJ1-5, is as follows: EPEVTQTPSHQVTQMGQEVILRCVPISNHLYFYWYRQILGQKVEFLVSFYNNEISEKSEIFDDQFSVERPDGSNFTLKIRSTKLEDSAMYFCASSFGQSSNQPQHFGDGTRLSIL.